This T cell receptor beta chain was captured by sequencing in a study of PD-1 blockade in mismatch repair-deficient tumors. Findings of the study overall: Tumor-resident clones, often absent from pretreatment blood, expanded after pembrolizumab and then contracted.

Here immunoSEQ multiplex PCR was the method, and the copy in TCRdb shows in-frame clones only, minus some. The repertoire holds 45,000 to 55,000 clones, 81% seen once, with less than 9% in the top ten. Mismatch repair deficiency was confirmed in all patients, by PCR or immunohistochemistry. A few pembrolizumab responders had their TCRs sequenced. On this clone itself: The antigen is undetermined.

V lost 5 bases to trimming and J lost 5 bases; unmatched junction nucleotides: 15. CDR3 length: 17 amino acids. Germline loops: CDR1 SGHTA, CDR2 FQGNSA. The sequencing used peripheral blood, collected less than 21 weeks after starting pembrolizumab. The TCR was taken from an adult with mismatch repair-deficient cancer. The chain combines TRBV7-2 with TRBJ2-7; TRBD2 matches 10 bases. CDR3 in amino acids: CASSPRGSGRAVHEQYF. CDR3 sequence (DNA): TGTGCCAGCAGCCCGCGGGGGAGCGGGAGGGCCGTCCACGAGCAGTACTTC.